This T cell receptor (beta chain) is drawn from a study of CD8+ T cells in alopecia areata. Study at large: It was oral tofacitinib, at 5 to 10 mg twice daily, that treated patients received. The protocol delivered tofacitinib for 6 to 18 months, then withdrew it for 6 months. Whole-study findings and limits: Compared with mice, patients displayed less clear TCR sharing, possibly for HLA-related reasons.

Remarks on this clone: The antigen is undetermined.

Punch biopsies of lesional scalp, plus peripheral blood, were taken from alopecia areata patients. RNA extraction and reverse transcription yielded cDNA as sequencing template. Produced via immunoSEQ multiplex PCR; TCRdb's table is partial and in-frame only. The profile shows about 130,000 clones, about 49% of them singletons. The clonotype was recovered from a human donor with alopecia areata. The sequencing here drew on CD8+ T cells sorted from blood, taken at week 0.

CDR3 nucleotide sequence: TGCAGCCTAGCTGACATCTTAGAGACCCAGTACTTC. As protein: CSLADILETQYF. The V call is TRBV29-1, the J call TRBJ2-5; D may be TRBD2 (5 bases). This CDR3 contains 12 residues. Trimming took off 8 bases at V and 4 bases at J, with 14 bases between the two ends. Looked up from germline, CDR1 is SQVTM and CDR2 is ANQGSEA.